These T cell receptor beta chains were read from a single sample in a study of blood T cell repertoires in COVID-19. Some clones are missing from TCRdb's copy, which holds only in-frame ones; the method was immunoSEQ multiplex PCR. The sample shows 70,000 or so clones, 70% to 90% of them seen only once. The sample taken for sequencing was peripheral blood. The receptor set was obtained from a man in his 70s with active or convalescent COVID-19. CDR3s include the opening cysteine and the closing phenylalanine or tryptophan. The order of the fields is J gene, V gene, D gene, clone size, CDR3 DNA, CDR3 protein. A D gene is named only where the DNA matches it firmly. For some rows the clone size is stated as once, few or many, or as a class when expanded; others skip it.

j_call: TRBJ2-4
v_call: TRBV4-2
d_call: TRBD1
clone_size: -
cdr3_nt: TGTGCCAGCAGCTCCCCCCTATCCGGACAGGGATTGAACATTCAGTACTTC
cdr3_aa: CASSSPLSGQGLNIQYF

j_call: TRBJ2-3
v_call: TRBV29-1
d_call: TRBD2
clone_size: -
cdr3_nt: TGCAGCGCAAGCGGGAGGGCCGGGACAGATACGCAGTATTTT
cdr3_aa: CSASGRAGTDTQYF

j_call: TRBJ2-3
v_call: TRBV6-2/TRBV6-3
d_call: -
clone_size: -
cdr3_nt: TGTGCCAGCAGTTACCGCCCAATGGTTCGCGGAGGACTGGCAGATACGCAGTATTTT
cdr3_aa: CASSYRPMVRGGLADTQYF

j_call: TRBJ1-1
v_call: TRBV7-3
d_call: -
clone_size: -
cdr3_nt: TGTGCCAGCAGCTTTTCGGGGAACACTGAAGCTTTCTTT
cdr3_aa: CASSFSGNTEAFF

j_call: TRBJ1-2
v_call: TRBV28
d_call: -
clone_size: -
cdr3_nt: TGTGCCAGCAGGATGGAAGGGGCCATCAACTATGGCTACACCTTC
cdr3_aa: CASRMEGAINYGYTF

j_call: TRBJ1-1
v_call: TRBV28
d_call: TRBD1
clone_size: -
cdr3_nt: TGTGCCAGCAGTCCCGTCGACAGGGACACTGAAGCTTTCTTT
cdr3_aa: CASSPVDRDTEAFF

j_call: TRBJ1-1
v_call: TRBV5-5
d_call: -
clone_size: -
cdr3_nt: TGTGCCAGCAGCTTGGAGAGCTGGAACACTGAAGCTTTCTTT
cdr3_aa: CASSLESWNTEAFF

j_call: TRBJ1-2
v_call: TRBV24-1
d_call: -
clone_size: -
cdr3_nt: TGTGCCACCAGTGATTTGGGACAGCGCTACACCTTC
cdr3_aa: CATSDLGQRYTF

j_call: TRBJ2-3
v_call: TRBV7-7
d_call: -
clone_size: -
cdr3_nt: TGTGCTAGCAGCCCCGGGCGGACAACATATACGCAGTATTTT
cdr3_aa: CASSPGRTTYTQYF

j_call: TRBJ2-3
v_call: TRBV6-2/TRBV6-3
d_call: -
clone_size: -
cdr3_nt: TGTGCCAGCAGTTACTCGGGCAGCCGTCGAGATACGCAGTATTTT
cdr3_aa: CASSYSGSRRDTQYF

j_call: TRBJ1-3
v_call: TRBV14
d_call: -
clone_size: -
cdr3_nt: TGTGCCAGCAGCCAAGCCAGAAACACCATATATTTT
cdr3_aa: CASSQARNTIYF

j_call: TRBJ2-7
v_call: TRBV6-4
d_call: -
clone_size: -
cdr3_nt: TGTGCCAGCAGTCCCCTCTACGAGCAGTACTTC
cdr3_aa: CASSPLYEQYF

j_call: TRBJ2-1
v_call: TRBV19
d_call: TRBD2
clone_size: -
cdr3_nt: TGTGCCAGTAGTATAGGGGAGGCTAGCGGGAACAATGAGCAGTTCTTC
cdr3_aa: CASSIGEASGNNEQFF

j_call: TRBJ1-1
v_call: TRBV2
d_call: TRBD1
clone_size: -
cdr3_nt: TGTGCCAGCAGTCGCCGGGACAGGGGGCGTATGAACACTGAAGCTTTCTTT
cdr3_aa: CASSRRDRGRMNTEAFF

j_call: TRBJ1-4
v_call: TRBV15
d_call: TRBD1
clone_size: once
cdr3_nt: TGTGCCACCAGCAGACAGGGGGCGACGCCGAATGAAAAACTGTTTTTT
cdr3_aa: CATSRQGATPNEKLFF

j_call: TRBJ2-2
v_call: TRBV19
d_call: TRBD1
clone_size: -
cdr3_nt: TGTGCCAGTAGTAGAGGGACAGGGAGGACCGGGGAGCTGTTTTTT
cdr3_aa: CASSRGTGRTGELFF

j_call: TRBJ1-2
v_call: TRBV30
d_call: -
clone_size: -
cdr3_nt: TGTGCCCGGCAGGGGACGAGGGGCTACACCTTC
cdr3_aa: CARQGTRGYTF

j_call: TRBJ2-1
v_call: TRBV12-5
d_call: TRBD1
clone_size: -
cdr3_nt: TGTGCTAGTGGTTGGGGACAGGGGGCCTCCAATGAGCAGTTCTTC
cdr3_aa: CASGWGQGASNEQFF

j_call: TRBJ1-1
v_call: TRBV28
d_call: -
clone_size: -
cdr3_nt: TGTGCCAGCCATCCCAGGGGTACTGAAGCTTTCTTT
cdr3_aa: CASHPRGTEAFF

j_call: TRBJ2-3
v_call: TRBV24-1
d_call: -
clone_size: -
cdr3_nt: TGTGCCACCAGTGTTGCCGGGACAGATACGCAGTATTTT
cdr3_aa: CATSVAGTDTQYF

j_call: TRBJ1-1
v_call: TRBV28
d_call: -
clone_size: -
cdr3_nt: TGTGCCAGCAGTCTGACGACAGGTCGAGCTTTCTTT
cdr3_aa: CASSLTTGRAFF

j_call: TRBJ1-2
v_call: TRBV30
d_call: -
clone_size: -
cdr3_nt: TGTGCCTGGAGCACAGGTTATGGCTACACCTTC
cdr3_aa: CAWSTGYGYTF

j_call: TRBJ1-1
v_call: TRBV30
d_call: TRBD1
clone_size: -
cdr3_nt: TGTGCCTGGGAGACAGGGGGCTCCACTGAAGCTTTCTTT
cdr3_aa: CAWETGGSTEAFF

j_call: TRBJ1-4
v_call: TRBV4-1
d_call: -
clone_size: -
cdr3_nt: TGCGCCAGCAGTTTAGCAGGGGAAAAACTGTTTTTT
cdr3_aa: CASSLAGEKLFF

j_call: TRBJ1-3
v_call: TRBV5-8
d_call: -
clone_size: -
cdr3_nt: TGTGCCAGCAGCTCCCAGCCCGACAGTCTAAGCTCTGGAAACACCATATATTTT
cdr3_aa: CASSSQPDSLSSGNTIYF

j_call: TRBJ1-2
v_call: TRBV28
d_call: TRBD1
clone_size: -
cdr3_nt: TGTGCCAGCAGTCTATGGACAGGGCACTATGGCTACACCTTC
cdr3_aa: CASSLWTGHYGYTF

j_call: TRBJ2-7
v_call: TRBV2
d_call: -
clone_size: -
cdr3_nt: TGTGCCAGCAGACGGGAGAGTTACGAGCAGTACTTC
cdr3_aa: CASRRESYEQYF

j_call: TRBJ2-2
v_call: TRBV14
d_call: -
clone_size: -
cdr3_nt: TGTGCCAGCAGCCAACAGGGGCTGTACACCGGGGAGCTGTTTTTT
cdr3_aa: CASSQQGLYTGELFF

j_call: TRBJ1-6
v_call: TRBV2
d_call: TRBD1
clone_size: few
cdr3_nt: TGTGCCAGCAGTATCGGGACAGGGCTACCCAATTCACCCCTCCACTTT
cdr3_aa: CASSIGTGLPNSPLHF

j_call: TRBJ1-2
v_call: TRBV30
d_call: -
clone_size: -
cdr3_nt: TGTGCCTGGAGTCCCGCGGGTGGGATCGGTGGCTACACCTTC
cdr3_aa: CAWSPAGGIGGYTF

j_call: TRBJ2-7
v_call: TRBV19
d_call: -
clone_size: -
cdr3_nt: TGTGCCAGTAGTCGAGACAGATTCTACGAGCAGTACTTC
cdr3_aa: CASSRDRFYEQYF

j_call: TRBJ2-1
v_call: TRBV9
d_call: -
clone_size: -
cdr3_nt: TGTGCCAGCAGCGTATCCGGGGGCAATGAGCAGTTCTTC
cdr3_aa: CASSVSGGNEQFF

j_call: TRBJ2-7
v_call: TRBV6-2/TRBV6-3
d_call: TRBD2
clone_size: -
cdr3_nt: TGTGCCAGCAGCGGGACTAGCGGGAACGAGCAGTACTTC
cdr3_aa: CASSGTSGNEQYF

j_call: TRBJ1-2
v_call: TRBV27
d_call: -
clone_size: -
cdr3_nt: TGTGCCAGCAGTTTATCGCGCTCCCGGGACTATGGCTACACCTTC
cdr3_aa: CASSLSRSRDYGYTF

j_call: TRBJ2-2
v_call: TRBV11-2
d_call: TRBD2
clone_size: -
cdr3_nt: TGTGCCAGCAGCTTTTTAGCGGGAGAGACCGGGGAGCTGTTTTTT
cdr3_aa: CASSFLAGETGELFF

j_call: TRBJ2-7
v_call: TRBV2
d_call: -
clone_size: -
cdr3_nt: TGTGCCAGCAAGGAGACCATCTTGGAGCAGTACTTC
cdr3_aa: CASKETILEQYF

j_call: TRBJ2-7
v_call: TRBV5-6
d_call: -
clone_size: few
cdr3_nt: TGTGCCAGCAGCCCCGCGGGGAGGATCCACGAGCAGTACTTC
cdr3_aa: CASSPAGRIHEQYF

j_call: TRBJ2-3
v_call: TRBV5-1
d_call: -
clone_size: -
cdr3_nt: TGCGCCAGCAGCTTGGCAGTCATCACAGATACGCAGTATTTT
cdr3_aa: CASSLAVITDTQYF

j_call: TRBJ1-2
v_call: TRBV28
d_call: -
clone_size: -
cdr3_nt: TGTGCCAGCAGTTTCGTAGCCGGCTACACCTTC
cdr3_aa: CASSFVAGYTF

j_call: TRBJ1-6
v_call: TRBV3-1/TRBV3-2
d_call: -
clone_size: -
cdr3_nt: TGTGCCAGCAGCCAAATGAGGGTAAATAATAATTCACCCCTCCACTTT
cdr3_aa: CASSQMRVNNNSPLHF

j_call: TRBJ2-1
v_call: TRBV5-1
d_call: -
clone_size: -
cdr3_nt: TGCGCCAGCAGCCTTCTGGGGGCCCCGAGCTCCTACAATGAGCAGTTCTTC
cdr3_aa: CASSLLGAPSSYNEQFF

j_call: TRBJ1-2
v_call: TRBV6-5
d_call: TRBD1
clone_size: -
cdr3_nt: TGTGCCAGCAGTAAACGACAGGGAGTCTATGGCTACACCTTC
cdr3_aa: CASSKRQGVYGYTF

j_call: TRBJ2-2
v_call: TRBV6-2/TRBV6-3
d_call: -
clone_size: -
cdr3_nt: TGTGCCAGCAGTTACGACTCCAGGGGAGCCGGGGAGCTGTTTTTT
cdr3_aa: CASSYDSRGAGELFF

j_call: TRBJ1-3
v_call: TRBV9
d_call: -
clone_size: -
cdr3_nt: TGTGCCAGCAGCGTGAGACAATTTCCGAACTCTGGAAACACCATATATTTT
cdr3_aa: CASSVRQFPNSGNTIYF

j_call: TRBJ2-2
v_call: TRBV5-5
d_call: TRBD1
clone_size: -
cdr3_nt: TGTGCCAGTAACACCGCGACAGGGGACGGGGAGCTGTTTTTT
cdr3_aa: CASNTATGDGELFF

j_call: TRBJ2-2
v_call: TRBV9
d_call: TRBD1
clone_size: -
cdr3_nt: TGTGCCAGCAGCCTATACCCGGGGACAGTCGGGGAGCTGTTTTTT
cdr3_aa: CASSLYPGTVGELFF

j_call: TRBJ1-5
v_call: TRBV2
d_call: -
clone_size: -
cdr3_nt: TGTGCCAGCAGCCTTTTGAGAACCCGCGGTGGACAGCCCCAGCATTTT
cdr3_aa: CASSLLRTRGGQPQHF

j_call: TRBJ2-7
v_call: TRBV3-1/TRBV3-2
d_call: -
clone_size: -
cdr3_nt: TGTGCCAGCAGCCACCGGACACCGGACGAGCAGTACTTC
cdr3_aa: CASSHRTPDEQYF

j_call: TRBJ1-5
v_call: TRBV3-1/TRBV3-2
d_call: -
clone_size: -
cdr3_nt: TGTGCCAGCAGCCAAGGACTAAAGCAGCCCCAGCATTTT
cdr3_aa: CASSQGLKQPQHF

j_call: TRBJ2-5
v_call: TRBV5-1
d_call: -
clone_size: -
cdr3_nt: TGCGCCAGCTCGCCGGGACAAATGCGAGAGACCCAGTACTTC
cdr3_aa: CASSPGQMRETQYF

j_call: TRBJ1-5
v_call: TRBV2
d_call: -
clone_size: -
cdr3_nt: TGTGCCAGCAATCTACAGGGCAATCAGCCCCAGCATTTT
cdr3_aa: CASNLQGNQPQHF

j_call: TRBJ1-2
v_call: TRBV29-1
d_call: TRBD1
clone_size: -
cdr3_nt: TGCAGCGTGGGGGACAGCCGAAATGGCTACACCTTC
cdr3_aa: CSVGDSRNGYTF

j_call: TRBJ1-2
v_call: TRBV27
d_call: TRBD1
clone_size: -
cdr3_nt: TGTGCCAGCAGTTTTACAGGGGGTAACTATGGCTACACCTTC
cdr3_aa: CASSFTGGNYGYTF